These 13 T cell receptor beta chains were all obtained from the same sample, sequenced in a study of blood T cell repertoires in COVID-19. The table came from immunoSEQ multiplex PCR; TCRdb's copy has only in-frame clones and leaves some out. The sample carries about 160,000 clones, 80% recorded once. The specimen was PBMCs or T cells enriched from blood (not recorded which). All receptors derive from a woman aged 55-70 years who had recovered from COVID-19.

The sample holds one count of this clone. The rearrangement links TRBV2 to TRBJ1-5; 9 nucleotides line up with TRBD1. CDR1 SNHLY and CDR2 FYNNEI come from the germline V gene. J lost 5 bases, V lost 5 bases, and 7 bases had no gene match. The CDR3 contains 15 residues. The CDR3 DNA sequence: TGTGCCAGCAGTCCCGGGACAGGGTGGGATCAGCCCCAGCATTTT. Translation: CASSPGTGWDQPQHF.

The table lists this clone with a few counts. The rearrangement links TRBV7-6 to TRBJ1-3, with no clear D. Trimming took off 0 bases at V and 4 bases at J, with 13 bases between the two ends. The CDR3 consists of 16 residues. Germline V gene data show CDR1 as SGHVS and CDR2 as FNYEAQ. The CDR3 coding sequence is TGTGCCAGCAGCTTAGCTCAGATCAGTGGCGGAAACACCATATATTTT. Translation: CASSLAQISGGNTIYF. The full variable domain, with the rest looked up from reference TRBV7-6 and TRBJ1-3, is GAGVSQSPRYKVTKRGQDVALRCDPISGHVSLYWYRQALGQGPEFLTYFNYEAQQDKSGLPNDRFSAERPEGSISTLTIQRTEQRDSAMYRCASSLAQISGGNTIYFGEGSWLTVV.

CDR3 protein: CASSSAGSISYEQYF. CDR3 bases: TGTGCCAGCAGCTCTGCGGGCAGCATCTCCTACGAGCAGTACTTC. This chain joins TRBV5-4 and TRBJ2-7; maybe TRBD2 (5 bases). Germline V gene sequence: CDR1 SGHNT, CDR2 YYREEE (reference sequence). The CDR3 extends over 15 amino acids. Trimming took 3 bases from V and 0 from J, leaving 13 bases between them.

CDR3 in DNA: TGTGCCAGCAGTTCACCAATGGGGCAGGGCCCAAATTCACCCCTCCACTTT. Translated: CASSSPMGQGPNSPLHF. The J gene is TRBJ1-6, the V gene TRBV27; TRBD1 might be the D (5 bases). V gave up 4 bases and J gave up 7 bases, with 20 bases separating them. The CDR3 consists of 17 residues. Germline V gene lookup returns CDR1 MNHEY and CDR2 SMNVEV (reference sequence).

The chain employs TRBV5-5 and TRBJ1-1; 9 nucleotides match TRBD1. The CDR3 totals 16 residues. V gave up 4 bases and J gave up 3 bases; unmatched junction bases: 10. The V gene's germline CDR1 is SGHKS and CDR2 YYEKEE (reference sequence). The CDR3 loop reads CASSAWDRVGHTEAFF. The CDR3 bases are TGTGCCAGCAGCGCCTGGGACAGGGTGGGACACACTGAAGCTTTCTTT. Using reference TRBV5-5 and TRBJ1-1 for the parts outside the CDR3, the full variable domain is DAGVTQSPTHLIKTRGQQVTLRCSPISGHKSVSWYQQVLGQGPQFIFQYYEKEERGRGNFPDRFSARQFPNYSSELNVNALLLGDSALYLCASSAWDRVGHTEAFFGQGTRLTVV.

This sequence joins TRBV7-3 and TRBJ2-2, with 9 bases lining up with TRBD1. Germline V gene sequence: CDR1 SGHTA, CDR2 FQGTGA. V shed 5 bases and J 5 bases; nucleotides not matched to a gene: 6. The CDR3 spans 15 residues. The CDR3 spells CASSPGTGLTGELFF. The CDR3 nucleotides read TGTGCCAGCAGCCCGGGGACAGGGTTAACCGGGGAGCTGTTTTTT.

This chain uses TRBV30 with TRBJ1-2; D gene unclear. Germline V CDR1 and CDR2: GTSNPN, SVGIG (reference sequence). Trimming removed 2 bases from V and 0 bases from J, with 4 bases in between. This CDR3 is 12 amino acids long. The CDR3 DNA is TGTGCCTGGAGTCCCACTAACTATGGCTACACCTTC. Residues: CAWSPTNYGYTF.

J is TRBJ2-7 and V is TRBV9; a possible D gene is TRBD1 (5 bases). The germline V and J ends were trimmed by 2 bases and 3 bases, with 12 bases remaining between them. The CDR3 spans 14 residues. Per the germline V gene, CDR1 is SGDLS and CDR2 is YYNGEE. This CDR3 reads CASSVLGRVYEQYF. As DNA, the CDR3 is TGTGCCAGCAGCGTCCTGGGCAGGGTCTACGAGCAGTACTTC.

The chain uses TRBV4-1 and TRBJ1-6; D might be TRBD1 (5 bases). The CDR3 extends over 16 amino acids. V was shortened by 5 bases and J by 0 bases, with 11 bases between the two germline ends. Germline assignment: CDR1 MGHRA and CDR2 YSYEKL. This CDR3 reads CASSIDSSSYNSPLHF. In nucleotides, the CDR3 is TGCGCCAGCAGCATCGACAGCAGCTCCTATAATTCACCCCTCCACTTT.

V and J are TRBV5-1 and TRBJ1-5; possible D gene TRBD1, 5 bases. The germline V gene encodes CDR1 SGHRS and CDR2 YFSETQ. This CDR3 has 17 residues. With 0 bases removed from V and 3 bases from J, the gap between germline ends came to 16 bases. CDR3 region: CASSLVKEGDYNQPQHF. In DNA, the CDR3 is TGCGCCAGCAGCTTGGTAAAGGAAGGGGATTACAATCAGCCCCAGCATTTT.

The J gene is TRBJ2-3, the V gene TRBV5-4, with 9 bases fitting TRBD1. The CDR3 is made up of 15 amino acids. V lost 0 bases and J lost 6; bases outside the gene matches: 5. Germline-derived CDR1 and CDR2 are SGHNT and YYREEE (reference sequence). In DNA form, the CDR3 reads TGTGCCAGCAGCTTGGTACAGGGGGCAGGGGATACGCAGTATTTT. This sequence encodes CASSLVQGAGDTQYF.

The rearrangement joins TRBV30 to TRBJ1-1; D is ambiguous. V lost 4 bases and J lost 5, with 17 bases in between. Germline CDR1 reads GTSNPN; CDR2 reads SVGIG (reference sequence). The CDR3 runs to 14 residues. The CDR3 nucleotides are TGTGCCTGGACACCCGCACGGGTTGGGACTGAAGCTTTCTTT. Amino acids: CAWTPARVGTEAFF.

The chain recombines TRBV4-1 with TRBJ2-2, with D uncertain. The CDR3 totals 14 residues. Germline V lookup: CDR1 MGHRA, CDR2 YSYEKL. Trimming cost V 3 bases and J 6 bases, with 11 bases left between them. The CDR3 spells CASSHENNPGELFF. CDR3 sequence (DNA): TGCGCCAGCAGCCATGAAAACAACCCCGGGGAGCTGTTTTTT.